This TCR beta chain was retrieved from a study of cytomegalovirus exposure and HLA in healthy donors. General observations from the study: Immune exposure information available was restricted to CMV serostatus. In a later analysis, a missense DCLRE1C variant was linked to TCR beta V- and J-gene trimming. Associated with cytomegalovirus, according to the listing, were approximately 160 TCR beta chains.

PCR used 60 Vbeta primers and 13 Jbeta primers. Generated by immunoSEQ multiplex PCR, the TCRdb table keeps only in-frame clones and is missing some. The repertoire has about 120,000 clones, roughly a tenth of them found once; the top ten carry roughly 4.6%. V lost 2 bases, J lost 8 bases, and 10 bases stayed unmatched. There are 16 residues in the CDR3. In germline, CDR1 is KGHSH, CDR2 LQKENI. This clone was counted a few times. Its antigen remains unidentified. The sequence came from a woman under 30 in good health and CMV-seropositive. The chain recombines TRBV18 with TRBJ2-1; 9 bases align to TRBD2. Sequenced sample: PBMCs. Here the CDR3 reads CASSPRRAGGRDEQFF. The CDR3 DNA reads TGTGCCAGCTCACCAAGACGGGCGGGAGGGCGAGATGAGCAGTTCTTC.